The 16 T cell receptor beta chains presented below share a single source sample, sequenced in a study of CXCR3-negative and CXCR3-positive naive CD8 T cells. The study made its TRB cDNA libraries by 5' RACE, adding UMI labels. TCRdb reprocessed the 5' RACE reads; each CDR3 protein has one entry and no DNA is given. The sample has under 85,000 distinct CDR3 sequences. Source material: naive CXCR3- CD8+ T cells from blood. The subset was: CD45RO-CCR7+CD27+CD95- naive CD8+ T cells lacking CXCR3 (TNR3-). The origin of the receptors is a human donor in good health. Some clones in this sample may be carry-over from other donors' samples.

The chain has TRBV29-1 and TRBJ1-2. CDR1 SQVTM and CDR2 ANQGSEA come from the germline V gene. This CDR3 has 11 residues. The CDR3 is CSVETTDGYTF.

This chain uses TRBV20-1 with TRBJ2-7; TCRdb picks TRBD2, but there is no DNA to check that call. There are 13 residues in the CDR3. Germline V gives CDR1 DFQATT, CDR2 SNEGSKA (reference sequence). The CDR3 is CSASDGTGYEQYF.

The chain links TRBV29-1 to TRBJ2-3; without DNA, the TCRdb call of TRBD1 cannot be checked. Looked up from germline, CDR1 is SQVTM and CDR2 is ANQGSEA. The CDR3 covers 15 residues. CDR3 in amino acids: CSVDGVRAPPDTQYF.

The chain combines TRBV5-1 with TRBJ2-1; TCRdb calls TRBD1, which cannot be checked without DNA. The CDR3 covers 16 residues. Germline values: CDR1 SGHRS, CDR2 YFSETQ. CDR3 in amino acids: CASSLDRDRGLNEQFF.

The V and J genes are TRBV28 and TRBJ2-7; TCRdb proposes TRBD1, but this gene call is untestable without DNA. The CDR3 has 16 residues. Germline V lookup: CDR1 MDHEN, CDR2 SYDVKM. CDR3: CASSLSYGAGAYEQYF.

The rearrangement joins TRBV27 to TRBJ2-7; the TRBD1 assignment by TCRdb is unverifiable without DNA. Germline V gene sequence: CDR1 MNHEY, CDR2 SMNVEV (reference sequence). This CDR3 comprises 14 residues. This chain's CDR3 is CATMDREGEYEQYF.

CDR3 sequence reads: CASSLPGTGMDTQYF. The rearrangement uses TRBV7-9 and TRBJ2-3; TCRdb gives TRBD1 as the D gene, but with no DNA this cannot be confirmed. The CDR3 runs to 15 residues. Germline loops: CDR1 SEHNR, CDR2 FQNEAQ (reference sequence).

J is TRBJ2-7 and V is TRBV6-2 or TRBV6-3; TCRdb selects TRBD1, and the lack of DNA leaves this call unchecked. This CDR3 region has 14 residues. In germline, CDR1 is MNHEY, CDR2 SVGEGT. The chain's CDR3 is CASTFDSTLYEQYF.

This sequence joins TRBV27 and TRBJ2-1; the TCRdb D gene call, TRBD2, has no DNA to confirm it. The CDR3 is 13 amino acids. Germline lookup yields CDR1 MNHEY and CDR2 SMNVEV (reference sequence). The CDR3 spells CASTPFLGHEQFF.

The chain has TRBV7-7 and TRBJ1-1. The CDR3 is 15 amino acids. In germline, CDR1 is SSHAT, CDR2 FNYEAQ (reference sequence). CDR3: CASRATAVWNTEAFF.

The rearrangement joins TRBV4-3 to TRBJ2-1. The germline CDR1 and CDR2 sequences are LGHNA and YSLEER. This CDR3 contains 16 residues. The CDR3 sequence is CASSRTTVISYNEQFF.

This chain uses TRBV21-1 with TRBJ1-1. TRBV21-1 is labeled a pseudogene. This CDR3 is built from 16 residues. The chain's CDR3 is CASSAKELPSDTEAFF.

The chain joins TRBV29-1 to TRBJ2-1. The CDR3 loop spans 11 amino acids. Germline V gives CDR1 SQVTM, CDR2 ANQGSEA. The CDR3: CSVEDLRGQFF.

The CDR3 protein is CASSLGGSNQPQHF. The rearrangement joins TRBV5-4 to TRBJ1-5. The CDR3 is 14 residues long. Germline V gives CDR1 SGHNT, CDR2 YYREEE (reference sequence).

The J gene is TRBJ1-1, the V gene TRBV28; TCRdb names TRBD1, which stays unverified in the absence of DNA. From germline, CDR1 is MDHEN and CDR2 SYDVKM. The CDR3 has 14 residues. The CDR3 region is CASSRTGKNTEAFF.

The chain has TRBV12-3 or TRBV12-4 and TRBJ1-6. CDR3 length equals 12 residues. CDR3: CASQGWNSPLHF.